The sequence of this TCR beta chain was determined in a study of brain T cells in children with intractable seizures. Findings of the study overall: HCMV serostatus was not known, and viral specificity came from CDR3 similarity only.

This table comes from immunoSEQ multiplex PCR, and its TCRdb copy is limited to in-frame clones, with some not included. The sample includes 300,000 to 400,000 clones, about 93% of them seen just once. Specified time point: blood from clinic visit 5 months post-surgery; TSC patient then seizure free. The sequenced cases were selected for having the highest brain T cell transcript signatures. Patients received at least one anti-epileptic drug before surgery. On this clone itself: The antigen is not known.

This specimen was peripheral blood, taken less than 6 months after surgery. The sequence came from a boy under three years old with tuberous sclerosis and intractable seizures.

CDR3 coding DNA: TGTGCCAGCAGCTTAGCCATGGGCTATGGCTACACCTTC. This sequence encodes CASSLAMGYGYTF. This chain joins TRBV11-1 and TRBJ1-2; D gene unclear. V lost 0 bases and J lost 4, with 6 bases in between. The CDR3 runs 13 residues. Germline values: CDR1 SGHAT, CDR2 FQDESV (reference sequence).